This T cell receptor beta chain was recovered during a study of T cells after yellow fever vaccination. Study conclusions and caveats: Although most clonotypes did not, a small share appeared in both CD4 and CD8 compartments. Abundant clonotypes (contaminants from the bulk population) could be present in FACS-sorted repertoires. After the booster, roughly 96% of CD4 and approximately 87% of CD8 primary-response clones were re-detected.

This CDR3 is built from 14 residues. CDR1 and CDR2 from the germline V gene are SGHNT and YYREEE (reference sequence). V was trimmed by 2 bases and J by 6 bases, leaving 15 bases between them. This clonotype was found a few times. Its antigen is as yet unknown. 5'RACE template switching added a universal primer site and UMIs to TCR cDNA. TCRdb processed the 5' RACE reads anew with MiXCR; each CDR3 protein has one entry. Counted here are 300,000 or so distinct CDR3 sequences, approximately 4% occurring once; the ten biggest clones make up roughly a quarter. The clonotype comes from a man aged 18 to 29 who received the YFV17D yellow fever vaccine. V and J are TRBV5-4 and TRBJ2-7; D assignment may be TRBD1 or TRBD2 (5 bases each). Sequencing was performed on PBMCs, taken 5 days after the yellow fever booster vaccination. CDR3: CASSFGPGSGEQYV. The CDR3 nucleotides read TGTGCCAGCAGCTTTGGGCCAGGGAGTGGCGAGCAGTACGTC.